This TCR beta chain was captured in a study of T-cell reconstitution after alpha-beta-depleted transplantation in children. Regarding the study as a whole: Several patients had high TCRbeta diversity at day 60; it came from surviving recipient T cells and thymic progenitors. When one year had passed after transplant, most T-cell counts and diversity came from newly produced T cells. Reports say that about two months after transplant, the alpha-beta T cells came out of several hundred graft clones that had expanded.

A note on this clonotype: Its antigen is not identified.

During its preparation, the TCRbeta library received unique molecular identifiers. MiXCR, run by TCRdb on the PCR reads, gives a single entry per CDR3 protein. The top ten clones hold roughly 28% of a sample with about 900,000 distinct CDR3 sequences, less than 30% of them seen once. The CDR3 covers 15 residues. Germline V gene lookup returns CDR1 MGHRA and CDR2 YSYEKL. Between the trimmed V and J ends, which lost 3 bases and 2 bases, there was a span of 13 bases. This specimen consisted of PBMCs, mostly from graft donor cells, obtained 360 days after TCRalphabeta/CD19-depleted stem cell transplant. This sequence joins TRBV4-1 and TRBJ2-5, with D possibly TRBD2 on 6 matching bases. This TCR came from a boy in the first two years of life who had a stem cell transplant for SCID, so the T cells may come from the graft donor. The CDR3 sequence: CASSHRLDRQETQYF. The CDR3 nucleotides read TGCGCCAGCAGCCACCGACTAGACAGACAAGAGACCCAGTACTTC.